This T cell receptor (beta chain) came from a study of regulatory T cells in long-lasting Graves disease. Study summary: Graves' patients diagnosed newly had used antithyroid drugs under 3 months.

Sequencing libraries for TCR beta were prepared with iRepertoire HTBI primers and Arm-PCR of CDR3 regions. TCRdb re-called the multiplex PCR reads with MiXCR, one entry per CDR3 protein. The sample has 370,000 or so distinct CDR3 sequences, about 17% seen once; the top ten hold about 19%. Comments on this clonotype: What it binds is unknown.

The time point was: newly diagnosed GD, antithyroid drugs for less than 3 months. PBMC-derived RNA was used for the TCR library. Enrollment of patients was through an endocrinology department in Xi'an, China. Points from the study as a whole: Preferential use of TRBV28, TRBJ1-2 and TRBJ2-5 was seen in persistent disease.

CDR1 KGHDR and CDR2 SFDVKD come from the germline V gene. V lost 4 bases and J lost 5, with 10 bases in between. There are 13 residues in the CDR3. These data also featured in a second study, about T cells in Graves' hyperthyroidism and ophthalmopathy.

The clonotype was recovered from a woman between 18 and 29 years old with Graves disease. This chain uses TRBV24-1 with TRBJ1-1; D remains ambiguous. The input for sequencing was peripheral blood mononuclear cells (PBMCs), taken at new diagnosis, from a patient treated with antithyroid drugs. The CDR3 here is CATSDPLGTEAFF. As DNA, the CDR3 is TGTGCCACCAGTGACCCCCTAGGGACTGAAGCTTTCTTT.